The 12 T cell receptor beta chains below all came from one sample that was sequenced in a study of Graves' ophthalmopathy and Graves' hyperthyroidism. RNA served as the template for amplifying TCR beta CDR3 regions. Second-round multiplex PCR followed a first-round RT-PCR using HTBI primers. TCRdb independently ran MiXCR on the multiplex PCR reads; one entry per CDR3 protein. The sample carries roughly 700,000 distinct CDR3 sequences, 40% recorded once. Source material: peripheral blood. Every receptor here comes from an adult man with Graves' ophthalmopathy.

The rearrangement joins TRBV10-3 to TRBJ2-3; D may be TRBD1 (6 bases). The CDR3 sequence is 16 residues long. Per the germline V gene, CDR1 is ENHRY and CDR2 is SYGVKD. The V gene lost 10 bases and the J gene lost 1 base, with 21 bases spanning the gap. CDR3 residues: CASSLRDTGRTDTQYF. CDR3 nucleotide sequence: TGTGCCAGCTCGCTCCGGGACACCGGGCGCACAGATACGCAGTATTTT.

Concerning this clonotype: A much larger clone lies a single base off, so this may be a read error. V is TRBV7-2 and J is TRBJ2-7; 7 bases are a match to TRBD1. CDR3 length: 14 residues. The germline CDR1 and CDR2 sequences are SGHTA and FQGNSA. In DNA form, the CDR3 reads TGTGCCAGCAGCTCTCCGGGACAGATCTACGGGCAGTACTTC. Its translation: CASSSPGQIYGQYF. The entire variable domain, with the rest obtained from reference TRBV7-2 and TRBJ2-7, is as follows: GAGVSQSPSNKVTEKGKDVELRCDPISGHTALYWYRQSLGQGLEFLIYFQGNSAPDKSGLPSDRFSAERTGGSVSTLTIQRTQQEDSAVYLCASSSPGQIYGQYFGPGTRLTVT.

V is TRBV2 and J is TRBJ1-2; the D gene is possibly TRBD1 (6 bases). CDR1 is SNHLY and CDR2 is FYNNEI in the germline V gene. V was pared by 5 bases and J by 3 bases, with 10 bases between. The CDR3 runs to 13 residues. The CDR3 sequence: CASSKGGYYGYTF. CDR3 nucleotides: TGTGCCAGCAGTAAGGGGGGCTACTATGGCTACACCTTC.

This chain joins TRBV10-3 and TRBJ2-5; 10 nucleotides line up with TRBD1. The CDR3 length is 14 residues. Losses at the gene ends were 7 bases for V and 3 bases for J; bases not matched to a gene: 5. Germline V lookup: CDR1 ENHRY, CDR2 SYGVKD. CDR3 loop: CAIKGTGAKETQYF. The CDR3 nucleotides read TGTGCCATCAAGGGGACAGGGGCAAAAGAGACCCAGTACTTC.

This clonotype was seen a handful of times. The chain combines TRBV7-8 with TRBJ2-2, with a possible D match to TRBD1 (5 bases). The length of the CDR3 is 16 residues. Germline V CDR1 and CDR2: SGHVS, FQNEAQ. V lost 2 bases and J 2 bases, leaving 12 bases between the germline ends. The CDR3 bases are TGTGCCAGCAGCTTATCGTCCAGGGAAAACACCGGGGAGCTGTTTTTT. Translation: CASSLSSRENTGELFF.

In its sample, this clonotype was seen a few times. This rearrangement joins TRBV29-1 to TRBJ2-5; perhaps TRBD2 as D (6 bases). Germline-derived CDR1 and CDR2 are SQVTM and ANQGSEA. This CDR3 spans 13 amino acids. Deletions cut 8 bases from V and 5 bases from J, with 18 bases between. Here the CDR3 reads CSLRSGGHETQYF. The CDR3 DNA follows: TGCAGCTTACGGTCCGGAGGGCACGAGACCCAGTACTTC.

This chain connects TRBV29-1 to TRBJ2-7; a weak D match, TRBD2 (5 bases). Germline V CDR1 and CDR2: SQVTM, ANQGSEA. The V and J ends lost 7 bases and 2 bases respectively, with 18 bases between them. This CDR3 spans 14 amino acids. The CDR3 DNA is TGCAGCGCCACACCGGGGTCGACCGCCTACGAGCAGTACTTC. As protein: CSATPGSTAYEQYF.

In its sample, this clonotype was seen many times. The CDR3 spells CASRGTGLGGGYTF. In DNA form, the CDR3 reads TGTGCCAGCAGGGGGACAGGGTTGGGCGGGGGCTACACCTTC. The chain links TRBV2 to TRBJ1-2; 9 nucleotides match TRBD1. The V segment lost 6 bases and the J segment 8 bases; nucleotides outside the gene matches: 10. CDR1 is SNHLY and CDR2 is FYNNEI in the germline V gene. The CDR3 contains 14 residues.

Written as DNA, the CDR3 is TGTGCCATCAGTACAGGGGCTTTCGCTGAAGCTTTCTTT. Protein: CAISTGAFAEAFF. The chain employs TRBV10-3 and TRBJ1-1; 7 bases align to TRBD1. Germline values: CDR1 ENHRY, CDR2 SYGVKD. J lost 6 bases, V lost 5 bases, and 6 bases had no gene match. CDR3 length: 13 residues.

Comments on this clonotype: An end of the junction does not agree with germline; a read error may underlie this. The chain has TRBV10-3 and TRBJ1-1, with D hard to call. The CDR3 contains 12 residues. Germline CDR1 is ENHRY and CDR2 is SYGVKD. The CDR3 loop is CASQASVTEASF. DNA of the CDR3: TGTGCCAGCCAGGCGAGTGTCACTGAAGCTTCCTTT.

With respect to this clonotype: The germline gene is not matched at one end of the junction; a read error may be the cause. The chain carries TRBV14 and TRBJ1-2; no clear D gene. Germline V gives CDR1 SGHDN, CDR2 FVKESK. This CDR3 spans 14 amino acids. This CDR3 reads CVSSQDLGADGYTF. Here the CDR3 DNA reads TGTGTCAGCAGCCAAGATTTGGGAGCGGATGGCTACACCTTC.

This chain connects TRBV2 to TRBJ1-6; 10 bases match TRBD1. Germline CDR1 reads SNHLY; CDR2 reads FYNNEI. The CDR3 spans 15 residues. The ends lost 8 bases at V and 7 bases at J; junction bases unmatched: 8. The CDR3 region is CASSSWTGGNSPLHF. The CDR3 coding sequence is TGTGCCAGCTCATCATGGACAGGGGGGAATTCACCCCTCCACTTT.